What follows describes a single T cell receptor beta chain. With random hexamers, reverse transcription was performed on about 0.5 to 1 ug of RNA. Amplification of TCR beta CDR3 by immunoSEQ multiplex PCR spanned 54 Vbeta and 13 Jbeta. One entry per CDR3 protein results from TCRdb running MiXCR on the immunoSEQ multiplex PCR reads. The sample has approximately 150,000 distinct CDR3 sequences, 75% to 90% seen once. These data are taken from a study of CD8 T cells in Susac syndrome. V dropped 6 bases and J dropped 2; count of bases not matched to a gene: 8. The CDR3 extends over 15 amino acids. The T cells that were sequenced for TCR beta were CD8+ and CD4+ cells from blood. Isolation of CD8+ and CD4+ T cells was performed negatively, whereas enrichment of TEMRA cells was done by FACS.

Sequencing was carried out using CD8+ T cells from PBMCs. This chain uses TRBV12-3 or TRBV12-4 with TRBJ2-3; 7 bases line up with TRBD1. The receptor comes from a human donor with multiple sclerosis. CDR3 sequence reads: CASRYTGENTDTQYF. The CDR3 bases are TGTGCCAGCAGATATACAGGGGAGAACACAGATACGCAGTATTTT.